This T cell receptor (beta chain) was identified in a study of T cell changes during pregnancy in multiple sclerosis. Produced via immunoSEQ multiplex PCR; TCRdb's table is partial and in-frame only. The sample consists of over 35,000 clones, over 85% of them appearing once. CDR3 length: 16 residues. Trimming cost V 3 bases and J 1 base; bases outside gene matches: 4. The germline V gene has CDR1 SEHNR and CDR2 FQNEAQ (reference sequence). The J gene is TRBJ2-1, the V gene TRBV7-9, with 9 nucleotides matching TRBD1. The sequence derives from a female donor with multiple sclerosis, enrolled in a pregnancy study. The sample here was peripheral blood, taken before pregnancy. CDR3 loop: CASSFADRGSYNEQFF. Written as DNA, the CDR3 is TGTGCCAGCAGCTTCGCGGACAGGGGATCCTACAATGAGCAGTTCTTC.